This T cell receptor beta chain was observed in a study of neurological immune-mediated disorders. Each CDR3 protein is one row after TCRdb ran MiXCR on the 5' RACE reads. The table has about 33,000 distinct CDR3 sequences, approximately 1.4% seen once. The table lists this clonotype with many counts. Trimming left V 0 bases short and J 5 bases short, with 12 bases between. Germline V lookup: CDR1 LGHDT, CDR2 YNNKEL (reference sequence). The CDR3 loop spans 15 amino acids. What was sequenced was PBMCs. This sequence originates from a woman aged 30 to 39 with multiple sclerosis. This chain links TRBV3-1 with TRBJ2-3, with D unresolved. Written as DNA, the CDR3 is TGTGCCAGCAGCCAAGATTTTGGCCTTGGAGATACGCAGTATTTT. It codes for CASSQDFGLGDTQYF.